Listed below are T cell receptor beta chains from one sample, sequenced in a study of T cells in Graves' hyperthyroidism and ophthalmopathy. MiXCR, run by TCRdb on the multiplex PCR reads, gives a single entry per CDR3 protein. Here the sample spans around 270,000 distinct CDR3 sequences, approximately 18% being singletons. The sequencing input was blood. The source of these receptors is a man between 50 and 59 years old with Graves' ophthalmopathy. Each CDR3 is given with its conserved first and last residue. A D gene is named only where the DNA matches it firmly. Expanded clones are given a class, and other clones once, few, many or no size at all.

DNA: TGCAGTGCTAGCACAGGCAAGGATTACGAGCAGTACTTC
CDR3: CSASTGKDYEQYF
V: TRBV20-1
D: NA
size: many
J: TRBJ2-7

DNA: TGTGCCACCAGTGATTCGCGACTAGCGGGACTAGAGACCCAGTACTTC
CDR3: CATSDSRLAGLETQYF
V: TRBV24-1
D: TRBD2
size: NA
J: TRBJ2-5

DNA: TGTGCCAGCAGCTCTGGGGCCCTCGGAGATACGCAGTATTTT
CDR3: CASSSGALGDTQYF
V: TRBV5-6
D: NA
size: NA
J: TRBJ2-3

DNA: TGTGCCAGCACTCTTCCGTCCCAGGTTGGGAACGAGCAGTACTTC
CDR3: CASTLPSQVGNEQYF
V: TRBV28
D: NA
size: many
J: TRBJ2-7

DNA: TGTGCCAGCGGGGGTGGAGACAATGAGCAGTTCTTC
CDR3: CASGGGDNEQFF
V: TRBV12-3/TRBV12-4
D: NA
size: many
J: TRBJ2-1

DNA: TGTGCCAGCAAGCTAACAGGGTATCAGCCCCAGCATTTT
CDR3: CASKLTGYQPQHF
V: TRBV28
D: NA
size: many
J: TRBJ1-5

DNA: TGTGCCAGCAGGGACCTCGGGGATACGCAGTATTTT
CDR3: CASRDLGDTQYF
V: TRBV2
D: NA
size: few
J: TRBJ2-3

DNA: TGTGCCAGCAGTGTGAGATCAGGGTACGAGCAGTACTTC
CDR3: CASSVRSGYEQYF
V: TRBV28
D: NA
size: few
J: TRBJ2-7

DNA: TGCAGTGCTATTGGGGCTGCGGAGACCCAGTACTTC
CDR3: CSAIGAAETQYF
V: TRBV20-1
D: NA
size: many
J: TRBJ2-5

DNA: TGTGCCAGCATTTCGTGGGAGGTCAATGAGCAGTTCTTC
CDR3: CASISWEVNEQFF
V: TRBV28
D: NA
size: many
J: TRBJ2-1

DNA: TGTGCCAGCAGTTACTCGACGACAGGCAATCAGCCCCAGCATTTT
CDR3: CASSYSTTGNQPQHF
V: TRBV6-5
D: NA
size: few
J: TRBJ1-5

DNA: TGCAGTGCTAGAAGAATAGCGGGAGGTTCCTCCTACGAGCAGTACTTC
CDR3: CSARRIAGGSSYEQYF
V: TRBV20-1
D: TRBD2
size: many
J: TRBJ2-7

DNA: TGTGCCAGCAGTAACGGACGCCCGGGGGGGACCCAGTACTTC
CDR3: CASSNGRPGGTQYF
V: TRBV2
D: TRBD2
size: NA
J: TRBJ2-5

DNA: TGTGCCAGCAGCCTGGGAGCTGACTTTAGCTATGGCTACACCTTC
CDR3: CASSLGADFSYGYTF
V: TRBV4-2
D: NA
size: few
J: TRBJ1-2

DNA: TGTGCCAGCACCTGGGACCACAACACTGAAGCTTTCTTT
CDR3: CASTWDHNTEAFF
V: TRBV12-3/TRBV12-4
D: NA
size: few
J: TRBJ1-1

DNA: TGTGCCAGCAGCTTAGCCGTGGGGGAGGCAGGGCAGCCCCAGCATTTT
CDR3: CASSLAVGEAGQPQHF
V: TRBV7-2
D: NA
size: many
J: TRBJ1-5

DNA: TGTGCCAGCAGTCCCGGGACACTTAAAAATTCACCCCTCCACTTT
CDR3: CASSPGTLKNSPLHF
V: TRBV27
D: NA
size: few
J: TRBJ1-6

DNA: TGCAGCGTTGAAACCGGGCCCTACGAGCAGTACTTC
CDR3: CSVETGPYEQYF
V: TRBV29-1
D: NA
size: NA
J: TRBJ2-7

DNA: TGCAGTGCTAAGGTGTTTCCAGTAAACACTGAAGCTTTCTTT
CDR3: CSAKVFPVNTEAFF
V: TRBV20-1
D: NA
size: many
J: TRBJ1-1

DNA: TGCGCCAGCAGCTCGTGGGGGACCCGGGAGACCCAGTACTTC
CDR3: CASSSWGTRETQYF
V: TRBV5-1
D: NA
size: NA
J: TRBJ2-5

DNA: TGTGCCATCAAAATGGGCCCCGGACTAGCGGGAAACACCGGGGAGCTGTTTTTT
CDR3: CAIKMGPGLAGNTGELFF
V: TRBV10-3
D: TRBD2
size: few
J: TRBJ2-2

DNA: TGTGCCAGCAGTCCCGCACTGTTGGGCCCCTACAATGAGCAGTTCTTC
CDR3: CASSPALLGPYNEQFF
V: TRBV28
D: NA
size: NA
J: TRBJ2-1

DNA: TGTGCCAGCAGTGGGGTGGGGGGTAGGGAGACCCAGTACTTC
CDR3: CASSGVGGRETQYF
V: TRBV2
D: NA
size: many
J: TRBJ2-5

DNA: TGTGCCACCAGTGATCCGGGACAGGGAATAGGACAGCCCCAGCATTTT
CDR3: CATSDPGQGIGQPQHF
V: TRBV24-1
D: TRBD1
size: few
J: TRBJ1-5

DNA: TGCAGTGCTAGACCAGGGGGCGGTACTAAAGCTTTCTTT
CDR3: CSARPGGGTKAFF
V: TRBV20-1
D: TRBD1
size: few
J: TRBJ1-1

DNA: TGCAGTGCTGAACGGACAAAAGGGGATGAAAAACTGTTTTTT
CDR3: CSAERTKGDEKLFF
V: TRBV20-1
D: NA
size: NA
J: TRBJ1-4

DNA: TGTGCCAGCAGCCCCCCCGGGACCGGGCAAGAGACCCAGTACTTC
CDR3: CASSPPGTGQETQYF
V: TRBV3-1
D: NA
size: many
J: TRBJ2-5